This T cell receptor beta chain derives from a study of blood T cell repertoires in COVID-19. J was trimmed by 3 bases and V by 4 bases; bases with no gene match: 6. Germline CDR1 and CDR2: SGHAT and FQNNGV. This CDR3 has 16 residues. Seattle participants joined during active infection and were tracked over time. In the authors' methods: Scientists estimated how many nucleated cells there were by amplifying reference gene primers. TCRdb's copy holds only in-frame clones and misses some; the assay was immunoSEQ multiplex PCR. V, J and clone size reflect that table, while D and trimming were determined from the DNA. This table holds some 290,000 clones, roughly nine tenths found once.

V is TRBV11-2 and J is TRBJ2-3; 11 bases are a match to TRBD2. Sequencing was done on a sample of peripheral blood. The receptor was derived from a woman in her 30s with COVID-19, enrolled during active disease. The CDR3 is CASSSTSGGTTDTQYF. Here the CDR3 DNA reads TGTGCCAGCAGCTCTACTAGCGGGGGTACGACAGATACGCAGTATTTT.